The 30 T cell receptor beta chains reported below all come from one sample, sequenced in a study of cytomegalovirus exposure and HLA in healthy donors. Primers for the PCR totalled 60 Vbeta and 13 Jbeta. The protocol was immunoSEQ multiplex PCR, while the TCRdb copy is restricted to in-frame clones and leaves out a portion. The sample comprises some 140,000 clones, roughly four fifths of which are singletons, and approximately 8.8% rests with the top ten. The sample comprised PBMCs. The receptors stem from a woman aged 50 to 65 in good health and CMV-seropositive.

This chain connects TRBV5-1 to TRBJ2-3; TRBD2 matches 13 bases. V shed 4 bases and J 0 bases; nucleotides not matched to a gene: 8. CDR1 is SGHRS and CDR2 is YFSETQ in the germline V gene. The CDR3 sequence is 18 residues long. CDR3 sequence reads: CASSHGTSGATSTDTQYF. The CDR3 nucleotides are TGCGCCAGCAGCCACGGGACTAGCGGGGCTACTAGCACAGATACGCAGTATTTT.

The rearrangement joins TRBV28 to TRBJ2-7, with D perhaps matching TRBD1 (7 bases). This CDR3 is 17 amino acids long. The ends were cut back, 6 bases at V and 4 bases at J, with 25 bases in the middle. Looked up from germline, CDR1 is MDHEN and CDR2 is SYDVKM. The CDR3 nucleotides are TGTGCCAGCAGCTCGAGTGGAGGGGGCAGCACGTTATACGAGCAGTACTTC. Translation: CASSSSGGGSTLYEQYF.

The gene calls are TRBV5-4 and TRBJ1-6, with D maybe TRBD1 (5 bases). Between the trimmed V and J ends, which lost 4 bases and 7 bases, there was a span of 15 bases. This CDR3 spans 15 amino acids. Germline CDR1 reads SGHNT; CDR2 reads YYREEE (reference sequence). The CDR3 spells CASSLRPGANSPLHF. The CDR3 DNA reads TGTGCCAGCAGCCTCCGACCTGGGGCAAATTCACCCCTCCACTTT.

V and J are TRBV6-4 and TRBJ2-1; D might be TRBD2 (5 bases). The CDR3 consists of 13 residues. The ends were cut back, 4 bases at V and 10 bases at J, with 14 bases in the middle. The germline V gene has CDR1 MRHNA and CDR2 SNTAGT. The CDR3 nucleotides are TGTGCCAGCAGTGGACTACCCTCTGGAGAGCAGTTCTTC. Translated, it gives CASSGLPSGEQFF.

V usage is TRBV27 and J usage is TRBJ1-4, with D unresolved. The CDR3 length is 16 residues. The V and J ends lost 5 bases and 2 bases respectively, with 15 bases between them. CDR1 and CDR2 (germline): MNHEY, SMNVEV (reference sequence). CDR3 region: CASSLRTRGTNEKLFF. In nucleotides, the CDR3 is TGTGCCAGCAGTCTCCGGACCCGAGGGACTAATGAAAAACTGTTTTTT.

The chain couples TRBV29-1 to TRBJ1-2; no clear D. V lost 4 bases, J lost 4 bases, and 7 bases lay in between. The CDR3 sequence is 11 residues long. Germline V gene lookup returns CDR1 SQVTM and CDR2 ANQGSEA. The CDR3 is CSVARRYGYTF. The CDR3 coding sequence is TGCAGCGTTGCCAGGCGCTATGGCTACACCTTC.

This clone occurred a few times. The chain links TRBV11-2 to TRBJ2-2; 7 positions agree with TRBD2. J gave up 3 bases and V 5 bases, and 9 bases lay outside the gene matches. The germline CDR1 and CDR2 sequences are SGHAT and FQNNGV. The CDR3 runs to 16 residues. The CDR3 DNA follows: TGTGCCAGCAGCCCGAAGCGGGGAGACTACACCGGGGAGCTGTTTTTT. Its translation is CASSPKRGDYTGELFF.

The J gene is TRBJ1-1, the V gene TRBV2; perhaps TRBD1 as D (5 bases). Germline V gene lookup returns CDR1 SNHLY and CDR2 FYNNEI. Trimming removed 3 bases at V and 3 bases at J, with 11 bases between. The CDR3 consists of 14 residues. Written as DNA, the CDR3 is TGTGCCAGCAGTGAGGCGGGGGTGGACACTGAAGCTTTCTTT. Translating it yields CASSEAGVDTEAFF.

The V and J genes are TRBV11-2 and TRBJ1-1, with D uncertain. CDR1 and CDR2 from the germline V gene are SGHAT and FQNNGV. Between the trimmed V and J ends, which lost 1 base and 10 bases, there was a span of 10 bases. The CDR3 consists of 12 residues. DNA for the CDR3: TGTGCCAGCAGCTTAGTAAAGGTAGCAGCTTTCTTT. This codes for CASSLVKVAAFF.

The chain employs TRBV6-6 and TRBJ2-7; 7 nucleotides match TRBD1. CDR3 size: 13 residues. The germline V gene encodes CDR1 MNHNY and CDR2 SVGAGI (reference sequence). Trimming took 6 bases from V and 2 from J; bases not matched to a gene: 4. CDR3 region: CASSTGETYEQYF. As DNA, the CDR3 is TGTGCCAGCAGCACAGGGGAAACCTACGAGCAGTACTTC.

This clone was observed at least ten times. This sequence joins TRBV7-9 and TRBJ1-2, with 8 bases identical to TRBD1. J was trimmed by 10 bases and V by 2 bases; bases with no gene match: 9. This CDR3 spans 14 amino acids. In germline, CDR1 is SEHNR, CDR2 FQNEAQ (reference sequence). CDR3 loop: CASSLLDREGDYTF. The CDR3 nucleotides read TGTGCCAGCAGCTTACTGGACAGGGAAGGTGACTACACCTTC. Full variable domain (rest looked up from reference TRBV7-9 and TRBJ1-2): DTGVSQNPRHKITKRGQNVTFRCDPISEHNRLYWYRQTLGQGPEFLTYFQNEAQLEKSRLLSDRFSAERPKGSFSTLEIQRTEQGDSAMYLCASSLLDREGDYTFGSGTRLTVV.

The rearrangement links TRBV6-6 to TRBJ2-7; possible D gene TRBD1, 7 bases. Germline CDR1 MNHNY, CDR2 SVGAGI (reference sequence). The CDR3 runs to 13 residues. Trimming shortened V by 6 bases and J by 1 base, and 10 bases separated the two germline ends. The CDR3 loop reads CASRSGGSYEQYF. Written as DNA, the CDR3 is TGTGCCAGCAGGTCAGGGGGGTCCTACGAGCAGTACTTC.

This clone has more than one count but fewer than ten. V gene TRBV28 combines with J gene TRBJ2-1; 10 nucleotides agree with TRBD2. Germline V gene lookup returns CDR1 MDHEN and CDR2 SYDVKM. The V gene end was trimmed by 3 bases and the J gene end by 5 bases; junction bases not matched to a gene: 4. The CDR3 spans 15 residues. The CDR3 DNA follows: TGTGCCAGCAGTTTCGCTAGCGGGGGTCACAATGAGCAGTTCTTC. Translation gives CASSFASGGHNEQFF.

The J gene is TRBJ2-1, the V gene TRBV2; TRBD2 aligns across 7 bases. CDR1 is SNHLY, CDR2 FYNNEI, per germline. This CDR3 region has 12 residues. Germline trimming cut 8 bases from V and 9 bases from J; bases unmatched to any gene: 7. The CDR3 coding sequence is TGTGCCAGCTGGACGGGGGGAGGTGAGCAGTTCTTC. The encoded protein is CASWTGGGEQFF.

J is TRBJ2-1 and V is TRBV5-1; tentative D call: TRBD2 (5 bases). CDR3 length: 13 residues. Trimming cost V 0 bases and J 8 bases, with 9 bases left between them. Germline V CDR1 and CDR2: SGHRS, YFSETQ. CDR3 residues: CASSLAGEYEQFF. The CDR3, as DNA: TGCGCCAGCAGCTTGGCCGGGGAATATGAGCAGTTCTTC.

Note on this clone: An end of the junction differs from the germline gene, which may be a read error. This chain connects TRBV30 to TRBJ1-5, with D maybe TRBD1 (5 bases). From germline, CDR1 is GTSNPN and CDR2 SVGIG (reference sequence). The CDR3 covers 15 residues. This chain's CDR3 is CAWRRGLYSNQPQHF. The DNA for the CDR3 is TGTGCTTGGAGAAGGGGCCTCTATAGCAATCAGCCCCAGCATTTT.

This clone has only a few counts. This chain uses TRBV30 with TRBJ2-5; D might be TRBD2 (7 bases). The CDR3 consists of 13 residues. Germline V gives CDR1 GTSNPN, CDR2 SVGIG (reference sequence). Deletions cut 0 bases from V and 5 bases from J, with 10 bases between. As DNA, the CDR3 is TGTGCCTGGAGTGTATCGGGGGGCGAGACCCAGTACTTC. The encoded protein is CAWSVSGGETQYF.

The CDR3 spells CASRDSPIRSGELFF. CDR3 bases: TGTGCCAGCAGGGACAGCCCGATCCGGTCCGGGGAGCTGTTTTTT. The chain recombines TRBV2 with TRBJ2-2, with D maybe TRBD1 (6 bases). V was shortened by 6 bases and J by 6 bases, with 17 bases between the two germline ends. The CDR3 is 15 amino acids. The germline CDR1 and CDR2 sequences are SNHLY and FYNNEI.

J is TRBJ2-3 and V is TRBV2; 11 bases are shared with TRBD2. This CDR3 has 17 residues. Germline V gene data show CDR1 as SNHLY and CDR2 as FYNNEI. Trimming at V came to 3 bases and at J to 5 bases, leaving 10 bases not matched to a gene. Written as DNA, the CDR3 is TGTGCCAGCAGTGAGCAGATAGCGGGGGGGCCGGTAGATACGCAGTATTTT. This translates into CASSEQIAGGPVDTQYF.

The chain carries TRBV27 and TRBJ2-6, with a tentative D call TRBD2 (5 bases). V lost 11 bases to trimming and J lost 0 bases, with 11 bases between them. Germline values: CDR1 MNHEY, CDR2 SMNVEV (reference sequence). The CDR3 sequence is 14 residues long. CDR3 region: CASQGSSGANVLTF. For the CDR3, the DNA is TGTGCCTCCCAAGGGAGCTCTGGGGCCAACGTCCTGACTTTC.

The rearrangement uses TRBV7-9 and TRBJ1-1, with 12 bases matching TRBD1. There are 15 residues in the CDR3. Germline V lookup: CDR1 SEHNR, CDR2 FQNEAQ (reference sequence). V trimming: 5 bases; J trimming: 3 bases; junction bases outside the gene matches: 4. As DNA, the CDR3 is TGTGCCAGCAGCCCGGGACAGGGGGCCGACACTGAAGCTTTCTTT. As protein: CASSPGQGADTEAFF.

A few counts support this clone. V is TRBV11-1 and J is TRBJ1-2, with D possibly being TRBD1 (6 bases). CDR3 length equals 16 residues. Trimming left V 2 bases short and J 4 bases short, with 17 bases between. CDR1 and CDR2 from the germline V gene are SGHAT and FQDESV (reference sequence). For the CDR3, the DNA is TGTGCCAGCAGCTTAACACCACAGGGAGCCTCCTATGGCTACACCTTC. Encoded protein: CASSLTPQGASYGYTF.

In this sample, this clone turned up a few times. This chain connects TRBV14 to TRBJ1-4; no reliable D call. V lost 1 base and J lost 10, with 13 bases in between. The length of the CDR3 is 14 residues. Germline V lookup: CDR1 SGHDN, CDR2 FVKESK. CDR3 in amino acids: CASSQGGAAGKLFF. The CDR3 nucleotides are TGTGCCAGCAGCCAAGGGGGAGCCGCGGGAAAACTGTTTTTT. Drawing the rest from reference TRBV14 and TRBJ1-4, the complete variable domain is EAGVTQFPSHSVIEKGQTVTLRCDPISGHDNLYWYRRVMGKEIKFLLHFVKESKQDESGMPNNRFLAERTGGTYSTLKVQPAELEDSGVYFCASSQGGAAGKLFFGSGTQLSVL.

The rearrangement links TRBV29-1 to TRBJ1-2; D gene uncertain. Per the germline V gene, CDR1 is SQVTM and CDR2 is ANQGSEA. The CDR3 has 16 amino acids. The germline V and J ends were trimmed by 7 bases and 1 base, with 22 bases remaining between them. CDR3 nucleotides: TGCAGCGCCCTCCTAGGAAGCGTCTTATTTAACTATGGCTACACCTTC. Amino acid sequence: CSALLGSVLFNYGYTF.

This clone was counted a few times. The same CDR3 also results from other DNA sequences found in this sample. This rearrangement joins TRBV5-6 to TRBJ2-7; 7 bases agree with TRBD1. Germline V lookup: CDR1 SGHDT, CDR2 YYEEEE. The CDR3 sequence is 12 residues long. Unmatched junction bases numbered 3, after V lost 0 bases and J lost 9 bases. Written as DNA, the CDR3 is TGTGCCAGCAGCTTGGTCGCAGGGGGGCAGTACTTC. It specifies CASSLVAGGQYF.

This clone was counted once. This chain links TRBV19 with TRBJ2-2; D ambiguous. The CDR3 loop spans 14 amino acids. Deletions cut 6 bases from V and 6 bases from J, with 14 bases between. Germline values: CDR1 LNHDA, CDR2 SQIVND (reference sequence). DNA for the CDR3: TGTGCCAGTAGGTCCGCCGGTCGGGCCGGGGAGCTGTTTTTT. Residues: CASRSAGRAGELFF.

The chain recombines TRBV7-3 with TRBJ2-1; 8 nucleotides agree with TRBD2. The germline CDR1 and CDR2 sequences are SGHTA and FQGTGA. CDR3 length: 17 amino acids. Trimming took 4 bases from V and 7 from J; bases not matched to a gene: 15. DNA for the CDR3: TGTGCCAGCAGCTCCCCGGGTATACGGGGGGGGCGGAATGAGCAGTTCTTC. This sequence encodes CASSSPGIRGGRNEQFF.

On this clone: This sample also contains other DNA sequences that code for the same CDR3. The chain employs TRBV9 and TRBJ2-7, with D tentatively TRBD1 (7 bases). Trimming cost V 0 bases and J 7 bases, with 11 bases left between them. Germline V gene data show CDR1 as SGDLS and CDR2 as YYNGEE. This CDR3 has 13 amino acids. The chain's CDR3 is CASSVEGAGEQYF. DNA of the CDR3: TGTGCCAGCAGCGTAGAGGGGGCGGGGGAGCAGTACTTC. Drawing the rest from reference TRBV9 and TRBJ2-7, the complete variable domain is DSGVTQTPKHLITATGQRVTLRCSPRSGDLSVYWYQQSLDQGLQFLIQYYNGEERAKGNILERFSAQQFPDLHSELNLSSLELGDSALYFCASSVEGAGEQYFGPGTRLTVT.

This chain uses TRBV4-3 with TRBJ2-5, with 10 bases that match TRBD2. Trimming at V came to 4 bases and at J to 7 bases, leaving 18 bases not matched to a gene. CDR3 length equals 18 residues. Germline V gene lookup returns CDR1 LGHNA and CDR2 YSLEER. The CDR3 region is CASSPFIGLAGDQGTQYF. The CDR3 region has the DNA TGCGCCAGCAGCCCCTTTATCGGGCTAGCGGGGGACCAGGGGACCCAGTACTTC.

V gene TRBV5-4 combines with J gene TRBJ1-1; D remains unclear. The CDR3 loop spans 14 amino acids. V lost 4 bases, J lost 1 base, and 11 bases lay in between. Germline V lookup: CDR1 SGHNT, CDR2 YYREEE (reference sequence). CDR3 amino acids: CASSTAAGNTEAFF. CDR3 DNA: TGTGCCAGCAGCACCGCGGCTGGGAACACTGAAGCTTTCTTT.